This T cell receptor (beta chain) comes out of a study of blood T cell repertoires in COVID-19. Looking at the study overall: Researchers got acute and convalescent COVID-19 samples from the United States, Italy and Spain.

This CDR3 has 16 amino acids. V gave up 4 bases and J gave up 4 bases, with 18 bases separating them. The germline V gene has CDR1 SGHTA and CDR2 FQGNSA. TCRdb's table, derived via immunoSEQ multiplex PCR, lists solely in-frame clones and lacks some. The sample consists of 300,000 to 400,000 clones, almost 90% of them appearing once. The origin of this receptor is a woman aged 70-85 years with COVID-19, enrolled during active disease. The chain combines TRBV7-2 with TRBJ2-3; TRBD2 is a possible D gene (5 bases). Material: peripheral blood. CDR3 DNA sequence: TGTGCCAGCAGCTCCCAGAGCGGTCCCACGGCAGATACGCAGTATTTT. Translation gives CASSSQSGPTADTQYF.